Described below is a single T cell receptor beta chain sequence and its context. This clone has only one observation. Its binding antigen is unknown. Base-call qualities are not available, and no considerably larger clone is one nucleotide away. Patients with a history of autoimmune disease or receiving systemic immunosuppression were excluded from the trial. Peripheral blood for TCR sequencing was collected from all dose cohorts at baseline, on cycle 4 day 1, and on cycle 7 day 1. Samples were obtained from an open-label, multicenter, first-in-human phase I dose-escalation trial of ivuxolimab. Adults with locally advanced or metastatic melanoma, renal cell carcinoma, hepatocellular carcinoma or head and neck squamous cell carcinoma were enrolled in the trial. Before TCR sequencing, CD4+ T cells and CD8+ T cells from peripheral blood were sorted into separate populations. The sample originates from a study of OX40 agonist ivuxolimab in advanced cancers. At the level of the whole study: Ivuxolimab, which targeted the costimulatory receptor OX40 (CD134), was an agonistic, fully human IgG2 monoclonal antibody. Patients were allowed to have had prior anti-PD-1, anti-PD-L1 or anti-CTLA-4 therapy, and 40% of the dose-escalation patients had previously received checkpoint inhibitors. The paper reports the monotherapy dose-escalation portion (N = 52 patients) of the phase I ivuxolimab trial. Partial responses occurred in three dose-escalation patients: two with cutaneous melanoma and one with hepatocellular carcinoma. Among the approximately 54 dose-escalation patients, roughly 20 had hepatocellular carcinoma, approximately 15 melanoma, 9 renal cell carcinoma and 9 head and neck cancer. Intravenous ivuxolimab was administered to patients every 2 weeks at six dose levels: 0.01, 0.1, 0.3, 1.5, 3 and 10 mg/kg. In the dose-escalation cohort, 82.7% of patients were male, and the mean age was approximately 64 years, with a range of about 23 to 80. The point of sequencing TCRbeta in the periphery was to test whether ivuxolimab changed TCR sequence diversity and drove clonal T-cell expansion. General findings and caveats noted by the study authors: In the 0.1-3.0 mg/kg groups, partial responders were among the patients with the lowest normalized peripheral clonal expansion, particularly in CD8+ T cells. Low levels of normalized T-cell clonal expansion were also seen in some patients who did not respond. Antigen specificity was not determined for the clonally expanded peripheral T cells. After ivuxolimab, CD8+ T cells had more expanded clones than CD4+ T cells on average. At doses of 0.1 to 3.0 mg/kg, clonal expansion of both CD4+ and CD8+ blood T cells was observed from baseline to week 6.

To sequence the TCRbeta CDR3 region, genomic DNA was isolated from the sorted cells. TCRbeta CDR3 regions were sequenced using the immunoSEQ Assay. The source is immuneACCESS, and TCRdb retained only in-frame sequences with V and J called. Part of the clones is not carried over; for the studies checked, unresolved V genes explain less than half of this, and the remainder is unexplained. Counted in this sample were 8,000 to 10,000 clones; 70% to 90% of them appeared once. About 13% of the sample lies in the top ten. This specimen was CD4+ or CD8+ T cells sorted from blood, taken in a trial of the OX40 agonist ivuxolimab. This TCR derives from an adult with an advanced solid tumor such as melanoma, head and neck, liver or kidney cancer.

The CDR3 reads as follows: CASSFSGTSGTGEQFF. Read as DNA, the sequence is TGTGCCAGCAGTTTCTCCGGGACTAGCGGGACTGGTGAGCAGTTCTTC. The chain is assembled from TRBV6-6 and TRBJ2-1, with 13 bases matching TRBD2. From the cysteine up to the phenylalanine, the CDR3 has a length of 16 residues. Just CDR3 DNA is preserved here, 48 bases in frame from base 1. Relative to germline, V is missing 4 bases and J is missing 9 bases, with 9 bases of the junction outside any gene match. The CDR1 and CDR2 encoded by the germline V gene (reference sequence) are MNHNY and SVGAGI.